The clone carrying this T cell receptor beta chain came up many times. Its antigen is currently unknown. Looked up from germline, CDR1 is SGDLS and CDR2 is YYNGEE. This CDR3 is built from 15 residues. V shed 3 bases and J shed 1 base, with 12 bases lying between them. The data belong to a study of spatial heterogeneity in lung cancer. Study in general: Among detected sequences, beta-chain ones consistently exceeded alpha-chain ones in number.

Whole-study results and caveats: Counts that tracked tumor mutation counts were those of expanded intratumoral alpha and beta TCRs. Nonsynonymous mutations, ubiquitous and regional, were tracked respectively by counts of ubiquitous and regional expanded TCRs.

Carried by each TCR cDNA molecule was a unique molecular identifier. TCRdb fed the 5' RACE reads into MiXCR, producing one record per CDR3 protein. The sample shows more than 15,000 distinct CDR3 sequences, under 7.5% of them seen only once. The sample's time point: sample taken at primary tumor resection. Unsorted samples of tumor, nontumor lung or frozen PBMC had their whole RNA sequenced. The receptor was isolated from a female donor with early-stage non-small cell lung cancer. This chain uses TRBV9 with TRBJ2-3; D unclear. This specimen consisted of lung tumor tissue, obtained at surgery. DNA of the CDR3: TGTGCCAGCAGCGCGGTGATGGTACGCACAGATACGCAGTATTTT. Its protein product is CASSAVMVRTDTQYF.